The 20 T cell receptor beta chains given below trace back to one sample, sequenced in a study of shared clonotypes between healthy human individuals. The method was immunoSEQ multiplex PCR; TCRdb's version includes in-frame clones alone and lacks a portion of them. Of about 640,000 clones in the sample, roughly 78% were seen once. Sequenced sample: memory CD4+ T cells sorted from blood. Subset of the sample: CD45RA-negative fraction. The receptors stem from a woman in her thirties in good health.

The gene calls are TRBV5-1 and TRBJ2-7; D is unclear. V lost 0 bases to trimming and J lost 0 bases, with 13 bases between them. There are 16 residues in the CDR3. CDR1 and CDR2 (germline): SGHRS, YFSETQ. This CDR3 reads CASSLDTPGPSYEQYF. CDR3 nucleotides: TGCGCCAGCAGCTTGGATACTCCGGGTCCCTCCTACGAGCAGTACTTC.

This chain links TRBV2 with TRBJ2-5, with unresolved D. Trimming stripped 3 bases from V and 5 bases from J, with 19 bases between. There are 16 residues in the CDR3. CDR1 and CDR2 from the germline V gene are SNHLY and FYNNEI. This chain's CDR3 is CASSDVVKGSSETQYF. CDR3 nucleotides: TGTGCCAGCAGTGATGTGGTCAAGGGTAGTTCGGAGACCCAGTACTTC.

This rearrangement joins TRBV6-1 to TRBJ2-5; 15 nucleotides line up with TRBD2. The V segment lost 9 bases and the J segment 5 bases; nucleotides outside the gene matches: 4. Germline lookup yields CDR1 MNHNS and CDR2 SASEGT. The CDR3 is made up of 14 amino acids. In DNA, the CDR3 is TGTGCCAGTCGGACTAGCGGGAGGGGCGAGACCCAGTACTTC. This codes for CASRTSGRGETQYF.

The genes are TRBV4-2 and TRBJ2-7; D may match TRBD1 or TRBD2 (5 bases each). V dropped 4 bases and J dropped 0 bases, with 22 bases sitting between them. The germline CDR1 and CDR2 sequences are LGHNA and YNFKEQ. This CDR3 region has 18 residues. CDR3 in amino acids: CASSPNYLDGTFSYEQYF. CDR3 nucleotides: TGTGCCAGCAGCCCCAATTACCTCGACGGGACCTTCTCCTACGAGCAGTACTTC.

This clone has only a few counts. V gene TRBV5-6 combines with J gene TRBJ2-6, with D unresolved. V lost 3 bases, J lost 0 bases, and 4 bases lay in between. Germline CDR1 SGHDT, CDR2 YYEEEE. The CDR3 runs to 14 residues. The CDR3 DNA reads as TGTGCCAGCAGCTCTGCCTCTGGGGCCAACGTCCTGACTTTC. Protein sequence: CASSSASGANVLTF.

The V call is TRBV28, the J call TRBJ2-3; the D gene is possibly TRBD2 (6 bases). Germline CDR1 and CDR2: MDHEN and SYDVKM. This CDR3 spans 15 amino acids. Trimming removed 2 bases at V and 6 bases at J, with 15 bases between. CDR3 sequence: CASSLTGVEGDTQYF. CDR3 bases: TGTGCCAGCAGTTTAACGGGAGTCGAAGGGGATACGCAGTATTTT.

The V call is TRBV6-5, the J call TRBJ2-2; D not certain. Trimming pared 2 bases from V and 6 bases from J, leaving 13 bases between. Germline values: CDR1 MNHEY, CDR2 SVGAGI. The CDR3 extends over 15 amino acids. The CDR3 loop reads CASSYKGLGAGELFF. As DNA, the CDR3 is TGTGCCAGCAGTTACAAAGGGTTAGGCGCCGGGGAGCTGTTTTTT.

With respect to this clone: Other DNA variants within this sample encode the same CDR3. The CDR3 DNA sequence: TGTGCCAGCAGCCGGGACGGCGATAGCTCCTACGAGCAGTACTTC. Residues: CASSRDGDSSYEQYF. The rearrangement links TRBV5-5 to TRBJ2-7, with D perhaps given as TRBD1 or TRBD2 (5 bases each). Germline loops: CDR1 SGHKS, CDR2 YYEKEE (reference sequence). V was clipped by 4 bases and J by 0 bases, with 14 bases between them. The CDR3 has 15 residues.

This clone came up many times. Different DNA sequences within this sample yield the same CDR3. This chain uses TRBV7-6 with TRBJ2-2; D is perhaps TRBD1 or TRBD2 (6 bases each). Looked up from germline, CDR1 is SGHVS and CDR2 is FNYEAQ. Trimming left V 0 bases short and J 5 bases short, with 13 bases between. This CDR3 is 16 amino acids long. CDR3 in DNA: TGTGCCAGCAGCTTAGCTCTAGGGGGAGGAACCGGGGAGCTGTTTTTT. Residues: CASSLALGGGTGELFF.

The V and J genes are TRBV10-1 and TRBJ2-5; TRBD1 aligns across 7 bases. This CDR3 comprises 15 residues. Germline V gene data show CDR1 as WNHNN and CDR2 as SYGVQD (reference sequence). The junction had 5 bases not matched to a gene; V was cut back by 0 bases and J by 4 bases. The CDR3 spells CASSESVGGLETQYF. CDR3 in DNA: TGCGCCAGCAGTGAGTCAGTAGGGGGCTTAGAGACCCAGTACTTC.

This clone was picked up many times. V is TRBV29-1 and J is TRBJ2-3, with a possible D match to TRBD2 (5 bases). Trimming cost V 3 bases and J 1 base, with 11 bases left between them. CDR1 is SQVTM and CDR2 is ANQGSEA in the germline V gene. The length of the CDR3 is 14 residues. CDR3 residues: CSVDGGHGTDTQYF. The CDR3 nucleotides read TGCAGCGTTGACGGCGGGCACGGCACAGATACGCAGTATTTT.

The V and J genes are TRBV5-3 and TRBJ1-2; unclear D gene. TRBV5-3 is assigned to the ORF class and has an uncertain function. V was clipped by 0 bases and J by 0 bases, with 18 bases between them. The CDR3 extends over 18 amino acids. The CDR3 sequence: CARSLGTDKPLANYGYTF. For the CDR3, the DNA is TGTGCCAGAAGCTTGGGAACCGACAAGCCCCTGGCTAACTATGGCTACACCTTC.

The chain recombines TRBV29-1 with TRBJ2-1, with 11 positions matching TRBD2. Per germline, CDR1 SQVTM and CDR2 ANQGSEA. The CDR3 has 16 amino acids. The trim removed 7 bases at V and 8 bases at J, leaving 16 bases unmatched. CDR3 in DNA: TGCAGCGCCGAAGGGACTATAGCGGGAGGGCTCTATGAGCAGTTCTTC. Translating it yields CSAEGTIAGGLYEQFF.

This chain connects TRBV6-6 to TRBJ1-5, with D perhaps matching TRBD1 (5 bases). Germline lookup yields CDR1 MNHNY and CDR2 SVGAGI (reference sequence). The CDR3 has 14 residues. Trimming left V 4 bases short and J 1 base short, with 8 bases between. The CDR3 DNA is TGTGCCAGCAGTTCGACAGAAAGCAATCAGCCCCAGCATTTT. Protein product: CASSSTESNQPQHF.

The chain joins TRBV5-4 to TRBJ2-5, with 7 bases that match TRBD2. Unmatched junction bases numbered 2, after V lost 0 bases and J lost 0 bases. The CDR3 sequence is 15 residues long. The germline V gene has CDR1 SGHNT and CDR2 YYREEE (reference sequence). CDR3: CASSLGGTNQETQYF. In DNA form, the CDR3 reads TGTGCCAGCAGCTTGGGGGGGACTAACCAAGAGACCCAGTACTTC.

The rearrangement joins TRBV5-1 to TRBJ2-7; 12 nucleotides agree with TRBD2. Germline assignment: CDR1 SGHRS and CDR2 YFSETQ. The CDR3 length is 14 residues. J gave up 6 bases and V 4 bases, and 5 bases lay outside the gene matches. The CDR3: CASSKTSGSFEQYF. CDR3 sequence (DNA): TGCGCCAGCAGCAAGACTAGCGGGAGCTTCGAGCAGTACTTC.

The rearrangement links TRBV7-8 to TRBJ2-5; 8 nucleotides match TRBD1. This CDR3 is built from 14 residues. The J segment lost 3 bases and the V segment lost 6 bases, leaving 6 bases of the junction unmatched. CDR1 and CDR2 (germline): SGHVS, FQNEAQ. Here the CDR3 reads CASRSRQGKETQYF. The CDR3 region has the DNA TGTGCCAGCAGGTCTAGACAGGGGAAAGAGACCCAGTACTTC. The full variable domain, its missing parts supplied by reference TRBV7-8 and TRBJ2-5, is GAGVSQSPRYKVAKRGQDVALRCDPISGHVSLFWYQQALGQGPEFLTYFQNEAQLDKSGLPSDRFFAERPEGSVSTLKIQRTQQEDSAVYLCASRSRQGKETQYFGPGTRLLVL.

The chain has TRBV6-5 and TRBJ1-1; D is unresolved. Germline assignment: CDR1 MNHEY and CDR2 SVGAGI. The CDR3 length is 13 residues. Deletions cut 5 bases from V and 3 bases from J, with 10 bases between. CDR3: CASSEILDTEAFF. The CDR3, as DNA: TGTGCCAGCAGTGAAATCCTGGACACTGAAGCTTTCTTT.

The V gene is TRBV5-1, the J gene TRBJ2-7, with TRBD2 as a possible D gene (6 bases). Per the germline V gene, CDR1 is SGHRS and CDR2 is YFSETQ. The V and J ends lost 1 base and 3 bases respectively, with 11 bases between them. This CDR3 contains 14 residues. The CDR3 region is CASSLSAGRYEQYF. In DNA, the CDR3 is TGCGCCAGCAGCTTGAGTGCGGGACGCTACGAGCAGTACTTC.

The J gene is TRBJ2-2, the V gene TRBV5-1; 13 bases agree with TRBD2. Looked up from germline, CDR1 is SGHRS and CDR2 is YFSETQ. Trimming at V came to 4 bases and at J to 3 bases, leaving 6 bases not matched to a gene. This CDR3 region has 17 residues. The CDR3 region is CASSPRLAGGYTGELFF. The CDR3 DNA sequence: TGCGCCAGCAGCCCCCGACTAGCGGGAGGTTACACCGGGGAGCTGTTTTTT.